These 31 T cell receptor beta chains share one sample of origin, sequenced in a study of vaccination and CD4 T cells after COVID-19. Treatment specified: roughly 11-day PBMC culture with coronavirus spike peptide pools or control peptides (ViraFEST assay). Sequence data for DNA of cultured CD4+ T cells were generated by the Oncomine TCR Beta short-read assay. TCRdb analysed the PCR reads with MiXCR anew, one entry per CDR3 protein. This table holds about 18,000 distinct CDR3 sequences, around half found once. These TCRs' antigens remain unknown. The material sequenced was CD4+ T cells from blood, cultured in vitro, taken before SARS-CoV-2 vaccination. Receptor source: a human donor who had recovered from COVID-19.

The CDR3 sequence is CSALGLAGVGANVLTF. The CDR3, as DNA: TGCAGTGCTTTAGGACTAGCGGGAGTTGGGGCCAACGTCCTGACTTTC. J is TRBJ2-6 and V is TRBV20-1; 13 bases are shared with TRBD2. This CDR3 is built from 16 residues. CDR1 and CDR2 (germline): DFQATT, SNEGSKA (reference sequence). V was pared by 5 bases and J by 3 bases, with 4 bases of the junction left unmatched.

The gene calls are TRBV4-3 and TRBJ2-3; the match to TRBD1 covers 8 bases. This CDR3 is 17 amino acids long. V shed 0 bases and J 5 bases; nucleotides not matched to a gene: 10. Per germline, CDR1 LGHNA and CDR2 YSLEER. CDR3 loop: CASSQESSDRVGDTQYF. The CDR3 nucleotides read TGCGCCAGCAGCCAAGAATCTTCGGACAGGGTGGGAGATACGCAGTATTTT.

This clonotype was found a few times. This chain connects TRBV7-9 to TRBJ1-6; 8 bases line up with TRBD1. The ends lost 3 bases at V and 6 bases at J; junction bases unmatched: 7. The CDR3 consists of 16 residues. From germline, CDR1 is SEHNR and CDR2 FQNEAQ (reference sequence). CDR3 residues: CASSFGQGRLNSPLHF. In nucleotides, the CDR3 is TGTGCCAGCAGCTTCGGACAGGGCCGTCTTAATTCACCCCTCCACTTT.

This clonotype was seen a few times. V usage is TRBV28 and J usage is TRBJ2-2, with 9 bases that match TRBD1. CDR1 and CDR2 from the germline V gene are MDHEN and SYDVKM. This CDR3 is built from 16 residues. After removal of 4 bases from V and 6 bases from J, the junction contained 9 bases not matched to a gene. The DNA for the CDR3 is TGTGCCAGCAGTTCCACCGGACAGGGGACGGCCGGGGAGCTGTTTTTT. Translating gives CASSSTGQGTAGELFF. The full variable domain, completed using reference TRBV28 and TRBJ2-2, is DVKVTQSSRYLVKRTGEKVFLECVQDMDHENMFWYRQDPGLGLRLIYFSYDVKMKEKGDIPEGYSVSREKKERFSLILESASTNQTSMYLCASSSTGQGTAGELFFGEGSRLTVL.

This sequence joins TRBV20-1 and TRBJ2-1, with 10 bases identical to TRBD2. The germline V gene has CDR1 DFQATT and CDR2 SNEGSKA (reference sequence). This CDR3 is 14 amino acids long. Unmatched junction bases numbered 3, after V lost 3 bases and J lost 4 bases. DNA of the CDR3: TGCAGTGCTAGTAGCGGGAGGCATTACAATGAGCAGTTCTTC. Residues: CSASSGRHYNEQFF.

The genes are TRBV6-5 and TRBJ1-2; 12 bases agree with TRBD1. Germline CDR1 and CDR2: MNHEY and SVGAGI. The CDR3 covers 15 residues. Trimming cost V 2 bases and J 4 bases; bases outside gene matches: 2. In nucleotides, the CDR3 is TGTGCCAGCAGTTACGGGACAGGGGGCTCCTATGGCTACACCTTC. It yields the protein CASSYGTGGSYGYTF.

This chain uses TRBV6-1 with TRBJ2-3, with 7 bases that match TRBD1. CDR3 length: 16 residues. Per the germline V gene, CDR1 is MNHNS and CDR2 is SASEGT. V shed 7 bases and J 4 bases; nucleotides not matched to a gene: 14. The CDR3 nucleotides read TGTGCCAGCACCGCACGGACAGGCACAGGGCCAGATACGCAGTATTTT. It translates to CASTARTGTGPDTQYF.

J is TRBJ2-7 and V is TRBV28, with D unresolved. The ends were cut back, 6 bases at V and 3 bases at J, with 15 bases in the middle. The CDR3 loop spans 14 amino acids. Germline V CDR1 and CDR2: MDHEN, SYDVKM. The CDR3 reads CASSPVGVDYEQYF. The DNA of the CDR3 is TGTGCCAGCAGCCCCGTTGGGGTAGACTACGAGCAGTACTTC.

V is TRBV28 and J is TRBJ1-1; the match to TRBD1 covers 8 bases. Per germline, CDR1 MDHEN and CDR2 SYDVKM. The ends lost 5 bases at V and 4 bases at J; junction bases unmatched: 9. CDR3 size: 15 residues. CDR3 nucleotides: TGTGCCAGCAGTCTACGGACAGGGAGGGTCACTGAAGCTTTCTTT. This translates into CASSLRTGRVTEAFF.

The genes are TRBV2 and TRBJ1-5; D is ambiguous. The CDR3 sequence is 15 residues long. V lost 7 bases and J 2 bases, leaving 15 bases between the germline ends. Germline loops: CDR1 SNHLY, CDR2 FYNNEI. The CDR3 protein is CASNEPKAGNQPQHF. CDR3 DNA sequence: TGTGCCAGCAACGAGCCCAAGGCAGGCAATCAGCCCCAGCATTTT.

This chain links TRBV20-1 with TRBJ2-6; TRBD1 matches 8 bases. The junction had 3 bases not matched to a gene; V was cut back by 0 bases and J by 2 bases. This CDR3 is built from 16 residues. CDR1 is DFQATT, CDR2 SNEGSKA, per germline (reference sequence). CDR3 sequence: CSARETGVAGANVLTF. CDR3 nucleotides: TGCAGTGCTAGAGAGACAGGGGTCGCTGGGGCCAACGTCCTGACTTTC.

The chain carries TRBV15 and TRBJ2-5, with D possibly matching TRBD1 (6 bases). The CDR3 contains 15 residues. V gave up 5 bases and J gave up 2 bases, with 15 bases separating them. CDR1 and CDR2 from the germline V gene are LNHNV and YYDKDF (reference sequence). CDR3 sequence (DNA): TGTGCCACCAGCGAAAACGGACAGAGTCAAGAGACCCAGTACTTC. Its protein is CATSENGQSQETQYF. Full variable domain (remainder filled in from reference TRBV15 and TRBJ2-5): DAMVIQNPRYQVTQFGKPVTLSCSQTLNHNVMYWYQQKSSQAPKLLFHYYDKDFNNEADTPDNFQSRRPNTSFCFLDIRSPGLGDTAMYLCATSENGQSQETQYFGPGTRLLVL.

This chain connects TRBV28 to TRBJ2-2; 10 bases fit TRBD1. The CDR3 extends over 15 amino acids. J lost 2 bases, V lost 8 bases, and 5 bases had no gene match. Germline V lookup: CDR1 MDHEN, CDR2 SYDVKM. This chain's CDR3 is CASGLTGGNTGELFF. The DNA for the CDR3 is TGTGCCAGCGGGCTGACAGGGGGCAACACCGGGGAGCTGTTTTTT.

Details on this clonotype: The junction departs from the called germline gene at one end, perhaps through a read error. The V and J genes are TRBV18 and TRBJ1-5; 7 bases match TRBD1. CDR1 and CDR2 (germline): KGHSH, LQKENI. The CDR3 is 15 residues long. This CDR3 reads CASSPDRVSNQPQHF. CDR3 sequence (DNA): TGTGCCAGCTCACCTGACAGGGTTAGCAACCAGCCCCAGCATTTT. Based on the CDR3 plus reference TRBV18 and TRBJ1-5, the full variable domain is NAGVMQNPRHLVRRRGQEARLRCSPMKGHSHVYWYRQLPEEGLKFMVYLQKENIIDESGMPKERFSAEFPKEGPSILRIQQVVRGDSAAYFCASSPDRVSNQPQHFGDGTRLSIL.

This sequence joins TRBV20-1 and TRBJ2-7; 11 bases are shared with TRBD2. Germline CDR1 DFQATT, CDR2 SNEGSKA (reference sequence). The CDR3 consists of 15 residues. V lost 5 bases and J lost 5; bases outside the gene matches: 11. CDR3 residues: CSAGTSGQGRHEQYF. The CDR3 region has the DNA TGCAGTGCTGGGACTAGCGGACAAGGGAGACACGAGCAGTACTTC.

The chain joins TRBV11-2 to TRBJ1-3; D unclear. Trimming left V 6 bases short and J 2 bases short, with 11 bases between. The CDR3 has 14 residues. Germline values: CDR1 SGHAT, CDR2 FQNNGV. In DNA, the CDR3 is TGTGCCAGCAGATCTTTAAACACTGGAAACACCATATATTTT. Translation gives CASRSLNTGNTIYF.

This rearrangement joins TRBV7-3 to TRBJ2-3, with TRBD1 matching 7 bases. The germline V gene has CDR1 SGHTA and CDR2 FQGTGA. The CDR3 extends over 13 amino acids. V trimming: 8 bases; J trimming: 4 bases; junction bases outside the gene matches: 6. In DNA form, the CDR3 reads TGTGCCAGCGGCAAAGGGGGCTCAGATACGCAGTATTTT. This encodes CASGKGGSDTQYF.

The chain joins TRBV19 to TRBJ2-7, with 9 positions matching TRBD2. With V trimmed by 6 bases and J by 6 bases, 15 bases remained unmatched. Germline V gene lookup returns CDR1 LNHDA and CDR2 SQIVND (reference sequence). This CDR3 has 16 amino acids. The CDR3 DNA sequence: TGTGCCAGTAGGGGAACGTGGTCTAGCGGGACTGGCGAGCAGTACTTC. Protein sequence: CASRGTWSSGTGEQYF.

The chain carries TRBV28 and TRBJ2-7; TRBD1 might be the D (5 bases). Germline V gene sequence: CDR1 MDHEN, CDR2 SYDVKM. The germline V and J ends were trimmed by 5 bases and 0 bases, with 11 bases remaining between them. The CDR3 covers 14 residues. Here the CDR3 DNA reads TGTGCCAGCAGTCGGACACCCCTCTCCTACGAGCAGTACTTC. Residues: CASSRTPLSYEQYF.

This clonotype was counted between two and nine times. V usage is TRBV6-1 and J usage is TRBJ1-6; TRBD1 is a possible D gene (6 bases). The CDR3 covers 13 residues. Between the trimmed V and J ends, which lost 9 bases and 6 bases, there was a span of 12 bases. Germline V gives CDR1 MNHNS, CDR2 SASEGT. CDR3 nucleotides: TGTGCCAGTCTGACAGGCATTAATTCACCCCTCCACTTT. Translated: CASLTGINSPLHF.

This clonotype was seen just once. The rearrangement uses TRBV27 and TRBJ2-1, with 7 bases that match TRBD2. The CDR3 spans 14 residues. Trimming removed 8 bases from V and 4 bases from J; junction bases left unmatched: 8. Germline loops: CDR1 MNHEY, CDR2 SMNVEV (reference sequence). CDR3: CASRSSGAYNEQFF. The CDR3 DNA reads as TGTGCCAGCCGATCTAGCGGTGCTTACAATGAGCAGTTCTTC.

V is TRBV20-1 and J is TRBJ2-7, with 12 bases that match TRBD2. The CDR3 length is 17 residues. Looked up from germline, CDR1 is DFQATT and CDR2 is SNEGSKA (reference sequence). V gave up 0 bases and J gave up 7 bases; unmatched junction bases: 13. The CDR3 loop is CSAREFWLGLAGGEQYF. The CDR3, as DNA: TGCAGTGCTAGAGAGTTTTGGTTGGGACTAGCGGGTGGTGAGCAGTACTTC.

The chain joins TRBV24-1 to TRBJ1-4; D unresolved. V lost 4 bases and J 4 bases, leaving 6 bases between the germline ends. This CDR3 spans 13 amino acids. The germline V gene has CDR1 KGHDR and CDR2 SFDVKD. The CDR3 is CATSEGGNEKLFF. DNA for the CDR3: TGTGCCACCAGTGAGGGTGGTAATGAAAAACTGTTTTTT.

CDR3: CSATWAASSYNSPLHF. For the CDR3, the DNA is TGCAGTGCTACTTGGGCAGCAAGCTCCTATAATTCACCCCTCCACTTT. The V gene is TRBV20-1, the J gene TRBJ1-6, with D unclear. This CDR3 region has 16 residues. V lost 4 bases and J lost 0, with 13 bases in between. Germline V gene data show CDR1 as DFQATT and CDR2 as SNEGSKA (reference sequence).

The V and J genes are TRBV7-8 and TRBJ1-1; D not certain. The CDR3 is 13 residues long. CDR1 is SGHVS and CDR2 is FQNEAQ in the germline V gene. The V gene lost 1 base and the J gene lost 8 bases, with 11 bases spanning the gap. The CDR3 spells CASSLESFTEAFF. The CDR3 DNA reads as TGTGCCAGCAGCTTAGAATCTTTCACAGAAGCTTTCTTT.

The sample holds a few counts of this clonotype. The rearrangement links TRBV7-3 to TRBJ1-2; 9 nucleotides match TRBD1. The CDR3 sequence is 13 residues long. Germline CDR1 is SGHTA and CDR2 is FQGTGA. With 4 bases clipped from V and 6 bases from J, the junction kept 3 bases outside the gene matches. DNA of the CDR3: TGTGCCAGCAGCTCCCGGACAGGGGATGGCTACACCTTC. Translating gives CASSSRTGDGYTF.

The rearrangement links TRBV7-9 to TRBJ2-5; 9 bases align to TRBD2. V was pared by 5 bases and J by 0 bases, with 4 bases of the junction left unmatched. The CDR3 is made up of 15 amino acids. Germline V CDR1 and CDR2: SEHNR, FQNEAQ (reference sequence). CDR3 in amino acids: CASSRLADYQETQYF. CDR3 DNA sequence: TGTGCCAGCAGCCGACTAGCGGACTACCAAGAGACCCAGTACTTC.

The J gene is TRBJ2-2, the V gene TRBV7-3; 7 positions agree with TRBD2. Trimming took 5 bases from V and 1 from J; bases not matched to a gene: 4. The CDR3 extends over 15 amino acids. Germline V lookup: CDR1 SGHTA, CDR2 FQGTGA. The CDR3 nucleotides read TGTGCCAGCAGCCCCGGGACTAAGAACACCGGGGAGCTGTTTTTT. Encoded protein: CASSPGTKNTGELFF.

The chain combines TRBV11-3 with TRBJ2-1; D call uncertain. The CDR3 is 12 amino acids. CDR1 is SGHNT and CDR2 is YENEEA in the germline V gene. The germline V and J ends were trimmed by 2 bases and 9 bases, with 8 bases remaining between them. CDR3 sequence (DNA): TGTGCCAGCAGCTTAAGGAGTGGTGAGCAGTTCTTC. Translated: CASSLRSGEQFF.

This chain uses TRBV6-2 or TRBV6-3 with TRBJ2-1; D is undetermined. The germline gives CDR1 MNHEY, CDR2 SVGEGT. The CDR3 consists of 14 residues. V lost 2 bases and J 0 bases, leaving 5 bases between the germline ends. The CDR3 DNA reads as TGTGCCAGCAGTTACAGCAGCTCCTACAATGAGCAGTTCTTC. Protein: CASSYSSSYNEQFF.

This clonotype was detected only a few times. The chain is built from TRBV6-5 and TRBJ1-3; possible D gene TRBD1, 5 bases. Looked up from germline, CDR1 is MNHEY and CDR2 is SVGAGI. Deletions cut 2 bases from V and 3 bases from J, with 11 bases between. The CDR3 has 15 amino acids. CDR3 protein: CASSYPGTGGNTIYF. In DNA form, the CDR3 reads TGTGCCAGCAGTTACCCCGGGACGGGTGGAAACACCATATATTTT.